This T cell receptor beta chain was recorded in a study of shared clonotypes between healthy human individuals. Libraries were prepared by immunoSEQ multiplex PCR; TCRdb keeps only in-frame clonotypes and omits some of them. The sample carries about 1 million clones, about 75% recorded once. Germline lookup yields CDR1 MNHNS and CDR2 SASEGT. This CDR3 spans 16 amino acids. The V end was cut by 0 bases, the J end by 10 bases, with 21 bases between. Sequenced input: memory CD4+ T cells sorted from blood. Regarding subset: CD45RA-negative fraction. This rearrangement joins TRBV6-1 to TRBJ1-1, with D perhaps TRBD1 (6 bases). The TCR comes from a man aged 18 to 29 in good health. The DNA of the CDR3 is TGTGCCAGCAGTGAAGCGACTCCAGGGGCCGCCGTTCGAGCTTTCTTT. It is translated as CASSEATPGAAVRAFF.